Reported below is one T cell receptor (beta chain). This specimen belongs to a study of tumor and adjacent non-tumor tissue in lung cancer. For the study at large: Patients were aged about 30 to 85, some 10 men and about five women, stage I to III.

The library came from three nested PCR rounds adapted from ARM-PCR protocols. Via MiXCR, TCRdb re-called the multiplex PCR reads, giving one row per CDR3 protein. The sample has about 98,000 distinct CDR3 sequences; more than 80% are singletons. Germline CDR1 reads SGHAT; CDR2 reads FQNNGV. The CDR3 loop spans 15 amino acids. Deletions cut 1 base from V and 1 base from J, with 9 bases between. This sample's RNA came from whole unsorted tissue. This non-tumor lung sample came from over 3 cm beyond the tumor edge. Sequencing was performed on distant non-tumor lung tissue. V and J are TRBV11-2 and TRBJ2-3, with D hard to call. This TCR came from a man aged 55-75 years with small cell lung cancer. The DNA of the CDR3 is TGTGCCAGCAGCTTAGTTCTTCTCCGCACAGATACGCAGTATTTT. Residues: CASSLVLLRTDTQYF.